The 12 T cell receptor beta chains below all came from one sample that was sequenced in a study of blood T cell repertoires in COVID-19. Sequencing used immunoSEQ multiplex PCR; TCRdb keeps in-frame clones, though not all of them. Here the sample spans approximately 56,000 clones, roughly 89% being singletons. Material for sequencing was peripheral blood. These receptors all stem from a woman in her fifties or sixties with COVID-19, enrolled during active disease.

CDR3 nucleotide sequence: TGTGCCAGCAGCATAGGGACAGGGGGTACCGGGGAGCTGTTTTTT. It specifies CASSIGTGGTGELFF. V gene TRBV7-6 combines with J gene TRBJ2-2, with TRBD1 identical over 11 bases. Trimming cost V 5 bases and J 5 bases; bases outside gene matches: 4. The CDR3 runs to 15 residues. Looked up from germline, CDR1 is SGHVS and CDR2 is FNYEAQ.

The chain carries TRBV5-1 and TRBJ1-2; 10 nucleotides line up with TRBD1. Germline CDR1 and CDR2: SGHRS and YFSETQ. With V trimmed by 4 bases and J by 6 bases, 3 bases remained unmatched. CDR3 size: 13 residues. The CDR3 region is CASSIGTGDGYTF. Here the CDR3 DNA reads TGCGCCAGCAGCATCGGGACAGGGGATGGCTACACCTTC.

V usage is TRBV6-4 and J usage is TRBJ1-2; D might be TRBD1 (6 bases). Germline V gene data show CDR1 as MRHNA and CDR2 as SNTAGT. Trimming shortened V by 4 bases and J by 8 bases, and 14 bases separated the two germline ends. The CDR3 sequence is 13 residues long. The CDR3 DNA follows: TGTGCCAGCAGTGTTATGGCAGGGGAAGGCTACACCTTC. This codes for CASSVMAGEGYTF.

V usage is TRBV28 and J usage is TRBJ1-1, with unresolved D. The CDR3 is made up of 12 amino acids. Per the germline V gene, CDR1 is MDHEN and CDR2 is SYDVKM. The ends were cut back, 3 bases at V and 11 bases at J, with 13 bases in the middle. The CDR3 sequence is CASSLEGGRAFF. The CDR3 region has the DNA TGTGCCAGCAGTTTGGAGGGAGGGAGGGCTTTCTTT.

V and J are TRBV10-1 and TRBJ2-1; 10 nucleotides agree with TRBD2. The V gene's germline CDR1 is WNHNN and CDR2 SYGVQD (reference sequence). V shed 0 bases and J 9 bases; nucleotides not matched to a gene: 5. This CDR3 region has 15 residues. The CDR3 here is CASSESLAGAGEQFF. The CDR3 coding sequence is TGCGCCAGCAGTGAGTCGCTAGCGGGAGCGGGTGAGCAGTTCTTC.

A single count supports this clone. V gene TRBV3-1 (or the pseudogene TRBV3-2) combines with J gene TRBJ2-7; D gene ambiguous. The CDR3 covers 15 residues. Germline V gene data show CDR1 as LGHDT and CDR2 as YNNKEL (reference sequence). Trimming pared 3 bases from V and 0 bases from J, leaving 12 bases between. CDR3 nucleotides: TGTGCCAGCAGCCAGGAACAGTGGAACTCCTACGAGCAGTACTTC. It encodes CASSQEQWNSYEQYF.

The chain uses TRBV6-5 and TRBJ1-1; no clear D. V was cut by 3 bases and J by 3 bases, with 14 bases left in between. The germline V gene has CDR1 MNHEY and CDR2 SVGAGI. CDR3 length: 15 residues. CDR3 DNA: TGTGCCAGCAGTTATAGCGTGATTGGGGACACTGAAGCTTTCTTT. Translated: CASSYSVIGDTEAFF.

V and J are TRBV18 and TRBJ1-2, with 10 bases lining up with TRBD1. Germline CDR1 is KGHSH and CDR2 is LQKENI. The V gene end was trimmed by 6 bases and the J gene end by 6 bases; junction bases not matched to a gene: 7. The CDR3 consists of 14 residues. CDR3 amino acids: CASSPGTGDHGYTF. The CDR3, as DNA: TGTGCCAGCTCTCCGGGGACAGGGGATCATGGCTACACCTTC.

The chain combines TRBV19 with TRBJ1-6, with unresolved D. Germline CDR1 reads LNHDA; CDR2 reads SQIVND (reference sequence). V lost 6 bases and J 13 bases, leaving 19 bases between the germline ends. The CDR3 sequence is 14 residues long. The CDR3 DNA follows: TGTGCCAGTAGCCCAGTTGTTGCCTCTCTTCCCCTCCACTTT. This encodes CASSPVVASLPLHF.

The CDR3 DNA sequence: TGTGCCAGCAGCCAAGTGAGGGGGTCCTACAATGAGCAGTTCTTC. This translates into CASSQVRGSYNEQFF. The V and J genes are TRBV3-1 (or the pseudogene TRBV3-2) and TRBJ2-1; D perhaps matches TRBD1 (6 bases). The CDR3 is 15 residues long. Germline V gives CDR1 LGHDT, CDR2 YNNKEL (reference sequence). Between the trimmed V and J ends, which lost 1 base and 1 base, there was a span of 8 bases.

Written as DNA, the CDR3 is TGCGCCAGCAGCTTGTCGGGTGGTCGAACTAATGAAAAACTGTTTTTT. This gives the protein CASSLSGGRTNEKLFF. The chain couples TRBV5-1 to TRBJ1-4; D is uncertain. V lost 1 base to trimming and J lost 1 base, with 11 bases between them. This CDR3 region has 16 residues. Germline V CDR1 and CDR2: SGHRS, YFSETQ. The variable domain in full, with the rest retrieved from reference TRBV5-1 and TRBJ1-4, is KAGVTQTPRYLIKTRGQQVTLSCSPISGHRSVSWYQQTPGQGLQFLFEYFSETQRNKGNFPGRFSGRQFSNSRSEMNVSTLELGDSALYLCASSLSGGRTNEKLFFGSGTQLSVL.

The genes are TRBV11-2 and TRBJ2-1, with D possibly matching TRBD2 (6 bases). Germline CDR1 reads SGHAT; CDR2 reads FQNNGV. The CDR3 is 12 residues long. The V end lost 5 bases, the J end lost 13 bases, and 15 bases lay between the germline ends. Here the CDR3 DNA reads TGTGCCAGCAGCGCGATGGGGGGAGGACAGTTCTTC. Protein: CASSAMGGGQFF. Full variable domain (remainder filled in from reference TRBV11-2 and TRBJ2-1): EAGVAQSPRYKIIEKRQSVAFWCNPISGHATLYWYQQILGQGPKLLIQFQNNGVVDDSQLPKDRFSAERLKGVDSTLKIQPAKLEDSAVYLCASSAMGGGQFFGPGTRLTVL.